This T cell receptor beta chain was sequenced during a study of T cell responses to AZD1222 COVID-19 vaccine. Study results and limitations: Mostly white British, mostly female donors; authors suggested clonal diversity may be underestimated.

This table comes from immunoSEQ multiplex PCR, and its TCRdb copy is limited to in-frame clones, with some not included. The table has roughly 70,000 clones, roughly 85% seen once. A note on this clone: The target antigen is unknown.

The CDR3 has 17 amino acids. V shed 5 bases and J shed 0 bases, with 14 bases lying between them. Per the germline V gene, CDR1 is MNHNY and CDR2 is SVGAGI (reference sequence). This clonotype was sampled from an adult in good health. The sequencing used peripheral blood, collected on day 0 of AZD1222 vaccination. This chain uses TRBV6-6 with TRBJ2-6; tentatively, D is TRBD1 (5 bases). The CDR3 protein is CASSPRSQGSGANVLTF. CDR3 nucleotide sequence: TGTGCCAGCAGTCCCAGGTCCCAGGGCTCTGGGGCCAACGTCCTGACTTTC.